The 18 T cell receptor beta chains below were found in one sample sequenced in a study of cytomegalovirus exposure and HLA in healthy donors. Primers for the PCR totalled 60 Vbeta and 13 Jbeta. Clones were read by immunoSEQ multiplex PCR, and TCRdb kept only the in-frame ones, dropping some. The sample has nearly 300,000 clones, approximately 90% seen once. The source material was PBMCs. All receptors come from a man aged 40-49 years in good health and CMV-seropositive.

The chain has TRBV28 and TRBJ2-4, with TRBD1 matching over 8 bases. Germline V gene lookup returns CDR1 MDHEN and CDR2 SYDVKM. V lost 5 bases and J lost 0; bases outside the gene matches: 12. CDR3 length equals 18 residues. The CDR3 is CASSDRTGGPLAKNIQYF. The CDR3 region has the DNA TGTGCCAGCAGTGACAGAACAGGGGGTCCACTAGCCAAAAACATTCAGTACTTC.

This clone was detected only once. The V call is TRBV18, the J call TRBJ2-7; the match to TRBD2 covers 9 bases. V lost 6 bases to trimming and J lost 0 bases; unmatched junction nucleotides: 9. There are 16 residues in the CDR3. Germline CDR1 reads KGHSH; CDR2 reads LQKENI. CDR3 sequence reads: CASSKTSGASSYEQYF. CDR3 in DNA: TGTGCCAGCTCGAAGACTAGCGGAGCAAGCTCCTACGAGCAGTACTTC.

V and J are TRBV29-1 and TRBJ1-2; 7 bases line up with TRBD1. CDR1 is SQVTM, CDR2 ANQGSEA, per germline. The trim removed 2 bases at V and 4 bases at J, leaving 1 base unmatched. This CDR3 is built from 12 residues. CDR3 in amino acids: CSVESGGYGYTF. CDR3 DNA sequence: TGCAGCGTTGAATCAGGGGGCTATGGCTACACCTTC.

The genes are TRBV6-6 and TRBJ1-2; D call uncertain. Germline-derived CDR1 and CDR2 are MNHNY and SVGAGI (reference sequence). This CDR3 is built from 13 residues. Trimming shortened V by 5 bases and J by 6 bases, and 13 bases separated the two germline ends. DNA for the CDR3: TGTGCCAGCAGTCATACAGCACTGGATGGCTACACCTTC. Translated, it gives CASSHTALDGYTF.

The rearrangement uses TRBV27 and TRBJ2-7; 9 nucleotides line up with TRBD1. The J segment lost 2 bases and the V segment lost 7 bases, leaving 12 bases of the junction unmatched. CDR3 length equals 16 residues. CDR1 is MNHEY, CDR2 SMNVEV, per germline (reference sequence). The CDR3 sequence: CASTAGQGTSTYEQYF. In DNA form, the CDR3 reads TGTGCCAGCACCGCGGGACAGGGAACATCCACCTACGAGCAGTACTTC.

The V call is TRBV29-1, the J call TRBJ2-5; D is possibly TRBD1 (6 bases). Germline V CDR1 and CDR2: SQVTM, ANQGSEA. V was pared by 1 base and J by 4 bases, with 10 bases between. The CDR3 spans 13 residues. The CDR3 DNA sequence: TGCAGCGTTGAAGGGCAGGGGATAGAGACCCAGTACTTC. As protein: CSVEGQGIETQYF.

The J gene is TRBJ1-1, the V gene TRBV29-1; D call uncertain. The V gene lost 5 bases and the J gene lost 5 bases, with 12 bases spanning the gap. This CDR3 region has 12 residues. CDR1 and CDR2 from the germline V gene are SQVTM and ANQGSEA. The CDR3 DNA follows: TGCAGCGTTTATTCCCCGGGGACTGAAGCTTTCTTT. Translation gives CSVYSPGTEAFF.

CDR3 residues: CASSPNGIKGDTQYF. CDR3 DNA: TGTGCCAGCAGCCCCAACGGGATTAAAGGAGATACGCAGTATTTT. The V and J genes are TRBV2 and TRBJ2-3; maybe TRBD2 (5 bases). This CDR3 has 15 amino acids. V shed 6 bases and J shed 5 bases, with 18 bases lying between them. CDR1 is SNHLY, CDR2 FYNNEI, per germline.

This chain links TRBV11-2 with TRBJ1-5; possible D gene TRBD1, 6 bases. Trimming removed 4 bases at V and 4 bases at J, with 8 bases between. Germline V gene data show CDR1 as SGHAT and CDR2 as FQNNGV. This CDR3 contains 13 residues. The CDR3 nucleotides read TGTGCCAGCAGCTCCCAGGGGAATCAGCCCCAGCATTTT. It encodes CASSSQGNQPQHF.

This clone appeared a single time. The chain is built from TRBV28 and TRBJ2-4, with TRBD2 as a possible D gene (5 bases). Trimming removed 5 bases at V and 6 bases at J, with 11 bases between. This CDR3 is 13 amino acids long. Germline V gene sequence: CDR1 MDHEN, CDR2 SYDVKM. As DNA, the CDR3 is TGTGCCAGCAGTCGCGGGTACCTAAACATTCAGTACTTC. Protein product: CASSRGYLNIQYF.

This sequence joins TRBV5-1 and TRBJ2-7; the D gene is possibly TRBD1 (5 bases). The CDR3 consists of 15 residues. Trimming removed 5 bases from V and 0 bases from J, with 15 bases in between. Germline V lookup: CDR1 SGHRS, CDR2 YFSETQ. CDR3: CASRGDSWGSYEQYF. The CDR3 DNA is TGCGCCAGCAGAGGAGACAGCTGGGGCTCCTACGAGCAGTACTTC.

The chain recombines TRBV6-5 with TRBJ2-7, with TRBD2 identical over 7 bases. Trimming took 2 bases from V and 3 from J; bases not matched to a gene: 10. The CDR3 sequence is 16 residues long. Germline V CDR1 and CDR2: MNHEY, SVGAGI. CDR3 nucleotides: TGTGCCAGCAGTTACCGGGCAAGCGGGATGGTCTACGAGCAGTACTTC. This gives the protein CASSYRASGMVYEQYF.

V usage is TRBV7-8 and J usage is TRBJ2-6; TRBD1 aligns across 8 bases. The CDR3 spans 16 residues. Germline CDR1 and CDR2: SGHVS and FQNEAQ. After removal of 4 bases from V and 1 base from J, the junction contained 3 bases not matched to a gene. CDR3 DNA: TGTGCCAGCAGCTCGACAGGGGTTTCTGGGGCCAACGTCCTGACTTTC. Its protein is CASSSTGVSGANVLTF.

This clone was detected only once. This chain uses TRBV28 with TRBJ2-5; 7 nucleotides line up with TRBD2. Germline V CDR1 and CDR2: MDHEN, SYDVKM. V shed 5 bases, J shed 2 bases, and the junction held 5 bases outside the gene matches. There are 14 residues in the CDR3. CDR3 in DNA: TGTGCCAGCAGTCCACACGGGGGGCAAGAGACCCAGTACTTC. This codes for CASSPHGGQETQYF.

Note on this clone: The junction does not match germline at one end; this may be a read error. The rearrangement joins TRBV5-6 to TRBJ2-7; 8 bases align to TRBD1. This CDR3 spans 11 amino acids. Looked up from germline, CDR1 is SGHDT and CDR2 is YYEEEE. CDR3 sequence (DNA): TGTGCCAGCAGCCTGGCGGACAGGGAAGACTTC. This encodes CASSLADREDF.

The CDR3 loop is CASSERPSRPQHF. CDR3 coding DNA: TGTGCCAGCAGCGAACGGCCTAGTCGGCCCCAGCATTTT. The rearrangement links TRBV2 to TRBJ1-5; D remains unclear. The germline gives CDR1 SNHLY, CDR2 FYNNEI. This CDR3 comprises 13 residues. V lost 6 bases to trimming and J lost 9 bases, with 15 bases between them.

The CDR3 region has the DNA TGCGCCAGCAGCCAAGATCGGGGATCGGCTACTGAAGCTTTCTTT. It specifies CASSQDRGSATEAFF. The chain joins TRBV4-3 to TRBJ1-1; D is uncertain. V was pared by 0 bases and J by 5 bases, with 13 bases between. There are 15 residues in the CDR3. The V gene's germline CDR1 is LGHNA and CDR2 YSLEER.

CDR3 nucleotide sequence: TGTGCCAGCAGCTCCGGACAGGGCACTGAAGCTTTCTTT. Its protein is CASSSGQGTEAFF. V gene TRBV7-3 combines with J gene TRBJ1-1, with TRBD1 identical over 8 bases. The germline CDR1 and CDR2 sequences are SGHTA and FQGTGA. The ends lost 4 bases at V and 4 bases at J; junction bases unmatched: 2. The CDR3 extends over 13 amino acids. Filled out from reference TRBV7-3 and TRBJ1-1, the complete variable domain reads GAGVSQTPSNKVTEKGKYVELRCDPISGHTALYWYRQSLGQGPEFLIYFQGTGAADDSGLPNDRFFAVRPEGSVSTLKIQRTERGDSAVYLCASSSGQGTEAFFGQGTRLTVV.